Listed below are T cell receptor beta chains from one sample, sequenced in a study of T-cell memory formation after mild COVID-19. TCRdb redid the calling of the 5' RACE reads with MiXCR, one entry per CDR3 protein. There are 160,000 or so distinct CDR3 sequences in the sample; 25% to 40% occur only once, and 12% lies in the top ten. The sequenced material came from PBMCs or a T cell subset sorted from them (not recorded which). Receptors were obtained from an adult woman who had mild COVID-19 (a few samples of this study predate the infection). Cell type and time point are not known. Both conserved end residues are part of each CDR3. The D gene is left open where the match is weak. Rows may omit the clone size; those that give it use once, few, many or a size class.

v_call	j_call	cdr3_length	d_call	clone_size	cdr3_aa	cdr3_nt
TRBV7-9	TRBJ2-2	12	.	.	CASRTEAGELFF	TGTGCCAGCAGGACCGAAGCCGGGGAGCTGTTTTTT
TRBV10-3	TRBJ2-5	16	TRBD2	.	CAISGSGTGAQETQYF	TGTGCCATCAGTGGTAGCGGGACGGGGGCGCAAGAGACCCAGTACTTC
TRBV12-5	TRBJ2-1	13	.	.	CASGFTSFNEQFF	TGTGCTAGTGGTTTCACATCCTTCAATGAGCAGTTCTTC
TRBV5-1	TRBJ2-1	17	.	few	CASSFRTVRSSYNEQFF	TGCGCCAGCAGCTTCCGGACAGTGAGAAGCTCCTACAATGAGCAGTTCTTC
TRBV4-1	TRBJ2-1	15	.	.	CASSFQTEFYNEQFF	TGCGCCAGCAGCTTCCAGACAGAGTTCTACAATGAGCAGTTCTTC
TRBV29-1	TRBJ2-7	14	.	few	CSVQHGTDSYEQYF	TGCAGCGTGCAACACGGGACGGACTCCTACGAGCAGTACTTC
TRBV2	TRBJ1-2	15	.	.	CASVWGVTTNYGYTF	TGTGCCAGCGTCTGGGGTGTGACCACCAACTATGGCTACACCTTC
TRBV27	TRBJ2-7	14	.	few	CASSPGAGTYEQYF	TGTGCCAGCAGTCCCGGGGCGGGGACCTACGAGCAGTACTTC
TRBV5-5	TRBJ2-3	14	.	many	CASSLTRVTDTQYF	TGTGCCAGCAGCTTGACGAGGGTCACAGATACGCAGTATTTT
TRBV7-2	TRBJ2-7	15	.	few	CASRRGDSGTYEQYF	TGTGCCAGCCGCCGAGGGGACTCCGGGACCTACGAGCAGTACTTC
TRBV24-1	TRBJ1-5	13	.	.	CATSAEGYQPQHF	TGTGCCACCAGTGCGGAGGGTTACCAGCCCCAGCATTTT
TRBV7-6	TRBJ1-5	15	.	.	CASSRWTGPRQPQHF	TGTGCCAGCAGCCGATGGACGGGCCCGAGGCAGCCCCAGCATTTT
TRBV20-1	TRBJ2-3	16	TRBD2	.	CSARVRTSGSVGTQYF	TGCAGTGCTAGAGTCAGGACTAGCGGGAGTGTCGGTACGCAGTATTTT
TRBV27	TRBJ2-1	13	.	.	CASSYSPYNEQFF	TGTGCCAGCAGCTACTCTCCCTACAATGAGCAGTTCTTC
TRBV7-9	TRBJ2-1	13	.	few	CASSLVPPVEQFF	TGTGCCAGCAGCTTAGTCCCCCCGGTTGAGCAGTTCTTC
TRBV7-9	TRBJ2-7	16	TRBD1	.	CASRSPLGTGVREQYF	TGTGCCAGCAGGTCACCTCTGGGGACAGGGGTCCGCGAGCAGTACTTC
TRBV12-3/TRBV12-4	TRBJ2-5	15	TRBD2	.	CASSLTSGGQETQYF	TGTGCCAGCAGTCTTACTAGCGGGGGTCAAGAGACCCAGTACTTC
TRBV20-1	TRBJ2-1	13	TRBD2	.	CSARAGGTPEQFF	TGCAGTGCTAGGGCGGGGGGTACCCCGGAGCAGTTCTTC
TRBV28	TRBJ2-1	13	.	.	CASSLLLANEQFF	TGTGCCAGCAGTTTATTGTTAGCGAATGAGCAGTTCTTC
TRBV18	TRBJ2-3	15	.	few	CASSPPGWATDTQYF	TGTGCCAGCTCACCACCAGGGTGGGCCACAGATACGCAGTATTTT